This T cell receptor beta chain derives from a study of cytomegalovirus exposure and HLA in healthy donors. Amplification used 60 Vbeta primers and 13 Jbeta primers. Assay used: immunoSEQ multiplex PCR; TCRdb lists only in-frame clones, some missing. The sample contains 120,000 or so clones, around three quarters of which appear only once. V dropped 1 base and J dropped 0 bases, with 7 bases sitting between them. The germline CDR1 and CDR2 sequences are SGHTA and FQGNSA. The CDR3 loop spans 15 amino acids. This rearrangement joins TRBV7-2 to TRBJ1-3; possibly TRBD1 for D (5 bases). Source material: PBMCs. This clonotype was sampled from a woman between 50 and 59 years old in good health and CMV-seronegative. CDR3 in amino acids: CASSLVDISGNTIYF. The CDR3 DNA sequence: TGTGCCAGCAGCTTAGTGGACATCTCTGGAAACACCATATATTTT.